This T cell receptor beta chain was obtained from a study of response to subunit inactivated influenza vaccine. Germline CDR1 is SGHVS and CDR2 is FQNEAQ. V dropped 3 bases and J dropped 2 bases, with 11 bases sitting between them. The CDR3 runs to 14 residues. From the RT-PCR reads, TCRdb called clonotypes with MiXCR, one entry per CDR3 protein. There are a few hundred thousand distinct CDR3 sequences in the sample; 20% to 25% occur only once, and around 9.6% lies in the top ten. Notes on the study in general: A suggestion made by the authors is that each seasonal influenza vaccination recruits few new T cells.

This clonotype was detected only a few times. Its antigen is as yet unknown. This TCR was recovered from a man aged 45-69 years who received an inactivated influenza vaccine. Sample: PBMCs from blood, taken roughly 20 months after vaccination. This chain joins TRBV7-8 and TRBJ2-7; D remains ambiguous. The CDR3 DNA follows: TGTGCCAGCAGCTTTTCCGGCGGAGCCTACGAGCAGTACTTC. Amino acids: CASSFSGGAYEQYF.